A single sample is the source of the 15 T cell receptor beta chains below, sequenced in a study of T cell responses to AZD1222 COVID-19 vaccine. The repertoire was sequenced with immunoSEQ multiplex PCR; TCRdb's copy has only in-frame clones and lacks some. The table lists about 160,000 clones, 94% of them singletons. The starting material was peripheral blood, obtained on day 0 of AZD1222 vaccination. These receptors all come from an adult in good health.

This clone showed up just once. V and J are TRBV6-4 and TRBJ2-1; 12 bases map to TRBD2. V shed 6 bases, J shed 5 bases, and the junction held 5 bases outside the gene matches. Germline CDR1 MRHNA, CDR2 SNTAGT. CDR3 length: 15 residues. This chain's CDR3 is CASSSLAGGHNEQFF. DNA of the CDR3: TGTGCCAGCAGCTCACTAGCGGGAGGCCACAATGAGCAGTTCTTC.

The CDR3 DNA is TGTGCCAGCAGTCCTCCGACAGGGGGAACTTTGGGGGAGCAGTACGTC. This gives the protein CASSPPTGGTLGEQYV. This chain joins TRBV27 and TRBJ2-7, with 9 bases lining up with TRBD1. The CDR3 loop spans 16 amino acids. The ends lost 5 bases at V and 7 bases at J; junction bases unmatched: 15. Germline lookup yields CDR1 MNHEY and CDR2 SMNVEV (reference sequence).

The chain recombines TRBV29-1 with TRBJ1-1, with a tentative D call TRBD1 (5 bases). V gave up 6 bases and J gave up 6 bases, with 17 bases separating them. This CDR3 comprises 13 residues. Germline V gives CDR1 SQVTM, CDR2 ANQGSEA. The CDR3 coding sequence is TGCAGCGTACCCCGCCGGGGGAAGGCTGAAGCTTTCTTT. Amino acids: CSVPRRGKAEAFF.

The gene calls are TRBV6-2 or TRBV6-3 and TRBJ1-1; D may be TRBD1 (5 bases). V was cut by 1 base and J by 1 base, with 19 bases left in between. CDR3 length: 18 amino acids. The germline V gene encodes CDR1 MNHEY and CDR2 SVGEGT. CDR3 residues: CASSYLSTSGSWNTEAFF. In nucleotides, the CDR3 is TGTGCCAGCAGTTACTTGTCAACTTCAGGGAGTTGGAACACTGAAGCTTTCTTT.

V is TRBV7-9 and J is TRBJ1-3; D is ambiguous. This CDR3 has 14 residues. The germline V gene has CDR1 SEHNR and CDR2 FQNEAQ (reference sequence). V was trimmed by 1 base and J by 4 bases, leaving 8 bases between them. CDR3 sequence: CASSLGRRGNTIYF. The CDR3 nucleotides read TGTGCCAGCAGCTTAGGGCGCAGAGGAAACACCATATATTTT.

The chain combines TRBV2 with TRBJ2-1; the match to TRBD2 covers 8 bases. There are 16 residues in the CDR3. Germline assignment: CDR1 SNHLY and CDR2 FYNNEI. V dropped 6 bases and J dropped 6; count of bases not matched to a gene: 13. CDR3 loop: CASRLTGLGPLNEQFF. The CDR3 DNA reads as TGTGCCAGCAGATTGACGGGACTAGGGCCCCTCAATGAGCAGTTCTTC. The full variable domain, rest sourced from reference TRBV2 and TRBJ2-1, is EPEVTQTPSHQVTQMGQEVILRCVPISNHLYFYWYRQILGQKVEFLVSFYNNEISEKSEIFDDQFSVERPDGSNFTLKIRSTKLEDSAMYFCASRLTGLGPLNEQFFGPGTRLTVL.

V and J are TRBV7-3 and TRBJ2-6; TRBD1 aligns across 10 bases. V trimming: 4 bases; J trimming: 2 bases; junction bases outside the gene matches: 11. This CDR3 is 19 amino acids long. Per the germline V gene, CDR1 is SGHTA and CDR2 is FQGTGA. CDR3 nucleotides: TGTGCCAGCAGCTCGACCTCCCCGGGACAGGGGACTGGGGCCAACGTCCTGACTTTC. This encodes CASSSTSPGQGTGANVLTF.

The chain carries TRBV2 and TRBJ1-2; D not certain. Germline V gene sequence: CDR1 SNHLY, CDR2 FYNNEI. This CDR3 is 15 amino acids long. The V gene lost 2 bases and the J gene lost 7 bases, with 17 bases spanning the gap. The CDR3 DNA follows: TGTGCCAGCAGTGAATTGGGTCAGTGGATTTTTGGCTACACCTTC. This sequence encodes CASSELGQWIFGYTF.

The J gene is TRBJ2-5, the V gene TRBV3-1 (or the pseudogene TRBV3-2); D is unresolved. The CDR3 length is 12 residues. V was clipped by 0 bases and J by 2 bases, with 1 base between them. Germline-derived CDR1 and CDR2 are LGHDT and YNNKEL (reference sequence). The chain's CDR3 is CASSQDQETQYF. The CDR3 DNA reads TGTGCCAGCAGCCAAGATCAAGAGACCCAGTACTTC.

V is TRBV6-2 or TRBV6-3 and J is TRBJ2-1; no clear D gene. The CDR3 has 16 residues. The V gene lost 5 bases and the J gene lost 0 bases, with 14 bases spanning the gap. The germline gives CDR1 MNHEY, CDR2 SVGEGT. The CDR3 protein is CASSTRAASSYNEQFF. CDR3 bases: TGTGCCAGCAGTACCCGGGCCGCAAGCTCCTACAATGAGCAGTTCTTC.

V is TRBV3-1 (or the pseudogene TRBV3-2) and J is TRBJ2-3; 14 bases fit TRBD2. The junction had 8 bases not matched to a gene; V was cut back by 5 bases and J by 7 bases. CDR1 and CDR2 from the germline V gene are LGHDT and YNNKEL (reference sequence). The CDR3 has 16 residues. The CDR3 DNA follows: TGTGCCAGCAGCAATGGACTAGCGGGAGGAAGCTATACGCAGTATTTT. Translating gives CASSNGLAGGSYTQYF.

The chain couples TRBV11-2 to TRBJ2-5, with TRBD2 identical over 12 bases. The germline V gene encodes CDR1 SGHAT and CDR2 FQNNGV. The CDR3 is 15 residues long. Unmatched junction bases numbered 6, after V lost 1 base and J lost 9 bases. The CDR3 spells CASSLAASGGASQYF. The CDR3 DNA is TGTGCCAGCAGCTTAGCGGCTAGCGGGGGGGCGTCCCAGTACTTC.

The CDR3 coding sequence is TGTGCCAGCACTCCCCAGGAAGGAAACACCATATATTTT. As protein: CASTPQEGNTIYF. The rearrangement joins TRBV6-5 to TRBJ1-3; D is undetermined. CDR3 size: 13 residues. Trimming left V 7 bases short and J 4 bases short, with 11 bases between. Germline values: CDR1 MNHEY, CDR2 SVGAGI.

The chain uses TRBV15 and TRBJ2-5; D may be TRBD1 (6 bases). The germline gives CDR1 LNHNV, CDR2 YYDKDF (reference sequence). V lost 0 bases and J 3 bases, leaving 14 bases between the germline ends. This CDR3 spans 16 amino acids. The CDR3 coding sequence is TGTGCCACCAGCAGAGATCAGGGGCGCTCGAAAGAGACCCAGTACTTC. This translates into CATSRDQGRSKETQYF.

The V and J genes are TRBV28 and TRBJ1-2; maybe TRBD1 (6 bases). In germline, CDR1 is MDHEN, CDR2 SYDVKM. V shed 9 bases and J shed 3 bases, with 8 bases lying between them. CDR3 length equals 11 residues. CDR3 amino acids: CASRQDYGYTF. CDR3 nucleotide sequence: TGTGCCAGTCGACAGGACTATGGCTACACCTTC.